These 6 T cell receptor beta chains originate from one sample sequenced in a study of cytomegalovirus exposure and HLA in healthy donors. PCR amplification relied on 60 Vbeta primers (plus 13 Jbeta primers). Libraries were prepared by immunoSEQ multiplex PCR; TCRdb keeps only in-frame clonotypes and omits some of them. The table records 100,000 to 150,000 clones, 83% of them present only once. Sequencing was done on a sample of PBMCs. Receptors were obtained from a girl aged 2-15 years in good health and CMV-seronegative.

The chain joins TRBV28 to TRBJ2-3; TRBD1 aligns across 9 bases. Germline assignment: CDR1 MDHEN and CDR2 SYDVKM. The CDR3 is 16 residues long. Trimming at V came to 3 bases and at J to 6 bases, leaving 10 bases not matched to a gene. As DNA, the CDR3 is TGTGCCAGCAGTTTTTCCGGGACAGGGAAATCGGATACGCAGTATTTT. This sequence encodes CASSFSGTGKSDTQYF.

This chain joins TRBV27 and TRBJ2-7; maybe TRBD2 (6 bases). The CDR3 length is 14 residues. V gave up 6 bases and J gave up 4 bases, with 16 bases separating them. Germline loops: CDR1 MNHEY, CDR2 SMNVEV (reference sequence). This CDR3 reads CASRYGTDLYEQYF. Here the CDR3 DNA reads TGTGCCAGCAGATACGGGACTGACCTTTACGAGCAGTACTTC.

V and J are TRBV27 and TRBJ2-1; TRBD2 matches 7 bases. CDR3 length equals 20 residues. The V gene's germline CDR1 is MNHEY and CDR2 SMNVEV (reference sequence). Germline trimming cut 6 bases from V and 6 bases from J; bases unmatched to any gene: 26. DNA for the CDR3: TGTGCCAGCAGCCAATACCCTGAACGTCCCGGGACCCCGGGGGGCAATGAGCAGTTCTTC. Its protein product is CASSQYPERPGTPGGNEQFF.

The gene calls are TRBV6-5 and TRBJ1-1; no definite D call. Germline-derived CDR1 and CDR2 are MNHEY and SVGAGI. Between the trimmed V and J ends, which lost 4 bases and 5 bases, there was a span of 5 bases. The CDR3 spans 11 residues. In DNA form, the CDR3 reads TGTGCCAGCAGTTCAGATACTGAAGCTTTCTTT. It codes for CASSSDTEAFF.

This chain uses TRBV6-1 with TRBJ2-5, with 8 positions matching TRBD2. This CDR3 spans 15 amino acids. The V and J ends lost 8 bases and 0 bases, in that order; junction bases with no gene match: 8. From germline, CDR1 is MNHNS and CDR2 SASEGT. CDR3 DNA: TGTGCCAGCCTGAGGTCGGGGGGGAACCAAGAGACCCAGTACTTC. Protein product: CASLRSGGNQETQYF.

This chain links TRBV25-1 with TRBJ2-7; maybe TRBD2 (5 bases). This CDR3 has 13 amino acids. Per germline, CDR1 MGHDK and CDR2 SYGVNS. V was shortened by 2 bases and J by 5 bases, with 10 bases between the two germline ends. CDR3 in DNA: TGTGCCAGCAGTGAACCGGGGATTCACGAGCAGTACTTC. Amino acids: CASSEPGIHEQYF.